The present T cell receptor (beta chain) was sequenced within a study of T cells in Graves' hyperthyroidism and ophthalmopathy (dated by TCRdb to between 2019 and 2020). Regarding the research as a whole: Peripheral blood samples were taken at the time of initial diagnosis, prior to any treatment. To identify distinguishing TCR V-J signatures, a discovery cohort of about a hundred patients was used, comprising approximately 40 with Graves' ophthalmopathy and some 60 with stable Graves' hyperthyroidism. After blood sampling, hyperthyroidism patients were treated with methimazole at a starting dose of 30 mg daily, and ophthalmopathy patients were treated with high-dose intravenous methylprednisolone. TCR Vbeta CDR3 sequencing of around 130 peripheral blood samples (43 ophthalmopathy, 70 to 85 hyperthyroidism and approximately 17 progressor patients) is reported in the paper. The approximately 100 discovery patients were divided at random into training and test sets in a 7:3 ratio. The study also compared thyroid tissue and blood T-cell repertoires from 5 to 7 Graves' hyperthyroidism patients. Prospective prediction of ophthalmopathy was tested in an independent validation cohort of approximately 19 hyperthyroidism patients and 15 to 17 patients who later progressed to ophthalmopathy.

The full study reports these points: Most expanded thyroid clonotypes (frequency above 0.001) were also found in blood, which suggests that blood repertoires may mirror thyroid immune responses. A model built on a 13 V-J signature distinguished ophthalmopathy from stable hyperthyroidism, reaching around 90% sensitivity and about 81% specificity in cross-validation and 80%/75% in testing. In validation, the model predicted progression to ophthalmopathy with roughly 70% sensitivity and approximately 72% specificity, a median of about 6 months before onset. Sample size was not statistically predetermined, and blinding of investigators to group allocation was not performed.

The TCR beta CDR3 regions were amplified from RNA transcripts. A first-round RT-PCR of the TCR CDR3 used the HTBI primer set with the Qiagen OneStep RT-PCR kit. Libraries were constructed in a second round of multiplex PCR, after which size selection and purification were performed. Paired-end sequencing of the libraries was performed with 100 bp reads on an Illumina HiSeq2000. Per the source publication's procedure: SOAPnuke was used to process the raw data, removing reads that contained adapters or uncalled bases, had a mean Phred below 15, or lacked an exact match to the constant primer or identifier. COPE v1.2.5 was used to merge the high-quality paired reads, and each unique nucleotide sequence was defined as a clonotype. MiTCR v1.1 was used to align clonotypes to the IMGT TRBV, TRBD and TRBJ reference segments. Only V-J combinations with frequency above 0.0001, covering approximately 99% of repertoires, were analysed. The TCS score was defined as the ratio of F50 (clonal expansion) to E x V (chaos), calculated using BLOSUM62-based TCRdist between CDR3 peptides within each V-J. Welch's t-statistics and random forest reduced around 510 V-J features to roughly 13, which were used in a naive Bayes classifier (R e1071). Starting from the raw public reads, TCRdb applied fastp trimming at Q25, assembled clones with MiXCR and retained in-frame beta chains. Rows are combined by CDR3 protein, so each entry shows the most common genes and DNA. These V and J calls rely on TCRdb rather than the paper's analysis. The sample table lists around 690,000 distinct CDR3 sequences, around 16% of them with a count of one. The top ten constitute 15% to 17% of the sample.

This clonotype was detected many times. Its antigen remains undetermined. Qualities for individual bases were not recorded, and no much larger clone is one base off. According to the germline V gene, CDR1 reads SGHTA and CDR2 reads FQGNSA. The CDR3, from cysteine to phenylalanine, totals 18 residues. Only CDR3 DNA is held: 54 bases, read in frame from base 1. V is cut by 2 bases and J by 7 bases, and the space between the germline ends is 21 bases. Graves' hyperthyroidism was defined as stable when no progression to ophthalmopathy occurred over 18 months of follow-up. The hyperthyroidism patients were between 18 and 65 years old and newly diagnosed, with a disease duration of less than 2 months. The study excluded patients with uncontrolled infections, other autoimmune diseases, pregnancy or lactation. Diagnoses were based on clinical symptoms, serum thyroxine and TRAb, thyroid ultrasound and orbital computed tomography. PBMCs were separated from 10 ml of fresh peripheral blood using Ficoll-Paque density gradient centrifugation. Total RNA was extracted using Trizol reagent, and RNA quality was assessed on an Agilent 2100 Bioanalyzer.

Source material: blood. The V and J genes are TRBV7-2 and TRBJ1-6, and possibly TRBD1, on 5 matching bases. The receptor's source is a man between 50 and 59 years old with Graves' hyperthyroidism. The CDR3 here reads CASSLTGGLHRLNSPLHF. The DNA reads TGTGCCAGCAGCTTAACCGGGGGATTGCACAGACTAAATTCACCCCTCCACTTT.